Below are 5 T cell receptor beta chains sequenced from a single sample in a study of response to subunit inactivated influenza vaccine. TCRdb reprocessed the RT-PCR reads via MiXCR and lists one record per CDR3 protein. The repertoire has around 580,000 distinct CDR3 sequences, roughly 10% of them found once; the top ten carry around 9.6%. The starting material was PBMCs from blood, obtained on the day of vaccination. Receptor source: a man in his forties or fifties who received an inactivated influenza vaccine.

This clonotype was found many times. This chain joins TRBV29-1 and TRBJ1-2; 9 nucleotides line up with TRBD1. Unmatched junction bases numbered 16, after V lost 6 bases and J lost 8 bases. The CDR3 loop spans 15 amino acids. Germline V gene data show CDR1 as SQVTM and CDR2 as ANQGSEA. The CDR3 loop reads CSVAPRQNRGLGYTF. Here the CDR3 DNA reads TGCAGCGTCGCTCCTAGACAAAACAGGGGGCTCGGCTACACCTTC.

The CDR3 DNA sequence: TGTGCCAGCAGCCACCTAGGGACACAAGGCCCAGATACGCAGTATTTT. The encoded protein is CASSHLGTQGPDTQYF. The chain has TRBV7-3 and TRBJ2-3; tentatively, D is TRBD1 (6 bases). Germline V gene lookup returns CDR1 SGHTA and CDR2 FQGTGA. The CDR3 totals 16 residues. V shed 5 bases and J shed 4 bases, with 19 bases lying between them. Using reference TRBV7-3 and TRBJ2-3 for the parts outside the CDR3, the full variable domain is GAGVSQTPSNKVTEKGKYVELRCDPISGHTALYWYRQSLGQGPEFLIYFQGTGAADDSGLPNDRFFAVRPEGSVSTLKIQRTERGDSAVYLCASSHLGTQGPDTQYFGPGTRLTVL.

The chain has TRBV7-9 and TRBJ2-1; D may correspond to TRBD1 or TRBD2 (6 bases each). Per the germline V gene, CDR1 is SEHNR and CDR2 is FQNEAQ (reference sequence). Trimming left V 5 bases short and J 1 base short, with 15 bases between. This CDR3 has 16 residues. CDR3 amino acids: CASSLFTGRSYNEQFF. CDR3 in DNA: TGTGCCAGCAGCCTATTTACAGGGAGGTCCTACAATGAGCAGTTCTTC.

The CDR3 bases are TGTGCCAGCAGTTACGACGGACTAGCGGTTAAGGATACGCAGTATTTT. Translated: CASSYDGLAVKDTQYF. V usage is TRBV6-2 or TRBV6-3 and J usage is TRBJ2-3; TRBD2 agrees at 10 bases. This CDR3 is built from 16 residues. The germline V gene has CDR1 MNHEY and CDR2 SVGEGT. V shed 2 bases and J 6 bases; nucleotides not matched to a gene: 8.

This clonotype appeared many times. The chain combines TRBV6-1 with TRBJ1-2; D unresolved. This CDR3 has 13 amino acids. Trimming removed 7 bases from V and 0 bases from J, with 9 bases in between. The germline V gene encodes CDR1 MNHNS and CDR2 SASEGT. Here the CDR3 reads CASTPAANYGYTF. For the CDR3, the DNA is TGTGCCAGCACCCCGGCAGCTAACTATGGCTACACCTTC.